The next 18 T cell receptor beta chains were all read from a single sample in a study of T cell responses to AZD1222 COVID-19 vaccine. TCRdb's table, derived via immunoSEQ multiplex PCR, lists solely in-frame clones and lacks some. The sample yields about 100,000 clones, roughly 87% seen once. The sample was peripheral blood, taken on day 0 of AZD1222 vaccination. The receptor source for this set is an adult in good health.

The genes are TRBV19 and TRBJ1-1; no definite D call. In germline, CDR1 is LNHDA, CDR2 SQIVND (reference sequence). With 6 bases removed from V and 1 base from J, the gap between germline ends came to 9 bases. The CDR3 is 13 residues long. The chain's CDR3 is CASSGTRNTEAFF. The DNA for the CDR3 is TGTGCCAGTAGCGGCACGAGGAACACTGAAGCTTTCTTT.

The V call is TRBV5-6, the J call TRBJ1-4, with TRBD1 matching over 8 bases. V lost 4 bases and J lost 6; bases outside the gene matches: 20. The CDR3 is made up of 19 amino acids. Per the germline V gene, CDR1 is SGHDT and CDR2 is YYEEEE. This CDR3 reads CASSHQIPKKTGDYEKLFF. The CDR3 region has the DNA TGTGCCAGCAGCCACCAGATACCGAAAAAGACAGGGGACTATGAAAAACTGTTTTTT.

This rearrangement joins TRBV15 to TRBJ2-2; 8 nucleotides line up with TRBD1. The V segment lost 0 bases and the J segment 4 bases; nucleotides outside the gene matches: 4. Germline loops: CDR1 LNHNV, CDR2 YYDKDF (reference sequence). The CDR3 length is 16 residues. The chain's CDR3 is CATSREGRGRTGELFF. The CDR3 nucleotides read TGTGCCACCAGCAGAGAGGGCAGGGGGCGCACCGGGGAGCTGTTTTTT.

The chain uses TRBV7-9 and TRBJ2-3; no clear D. The CDR3 has 12 residues. Germline V CDR1 and CDR2: SEHNR, FQNEAQ (reference sequence). Trimming cost V 3 bases and J 6 bases, with 7 bases left between them. The CDR3 reads CASSFARDTQYF. The CDR3, as DNA: TGTGCCAGCAGCTTCGCTAGGGATACGCAGTATTTT.

This chain joins TRBV30 and TRBJ1-4; D is uncertain. Germline V CDR1 and CDR2: GTSNPN, SVGIG (reference sequence). V was clipped by 3 bases and J by 8 bases, with 16 bases between them. The CDR3 spans 14 residues. The CDR3 DNA sequence: TGTGCCTGGAGAGGTTCTGGAGTCACCGAAAAACTGTTTTTT. Encoded protein: CAWRGSGVTEKLFF. Looking up the rest from reference TRBV30 and TRBJ1-4 gives the full variable domain: SQTIHQWPATLVQPVGSPLSLECTVEGTSNPNLYWYRQAAGRGLQLLFYSVGIGQISSEVPQNLSASRPQDRQFILSSKKLLLSDSGFYLCAWRGSGVTEKLFFGSGTQLSVL.

CDR3 nucleotide sequence: TGCGCCAGCGCCGGCATGGGCAGCCTAGGCATGAACACTGAAGCTTTCTTT. It yields the protein CASAGMGSLGMNTEAFF. This chain links TRBV5-1 with TRBJ1-1, with D unclear. This CDR3 has 17 amino acids. V was clipped by 7 bases and J by 0 bases, with 22 bases between them. Germline V gene sequence: CDR1 SGHRS, CDR2 YFSETQ.

This clone was recorded only once. This sequence joins TRBV14 and TRBJ2-7; D is ambiguous. V dropped 3 bases and J dropped 0 bases, with 9 bases sitting between them. The CDR3 length is 14 residues. Germline V gene sequence: CDR1 SGHDN, CDR2 FVKESK. CDR3 nucleotides: TGTGCCAGCAGCCAGGGTACCTACTCCTACGAGCAGTACTTC. Protein product: CASSQGTYSYEQYF.

The V gene is TRBV30, the J gene TRBJ2-3, with D perhaps matching TRBD2 (6 bases). This CDR3 is built from 14 residues. CDR1 and CDR2 (germline): GTSNPN, SVGIG (reference sequence). Trimming shortened V by 1 base and J by 2 bases, and 10 bases separated the two germline ends. The CDR3 loop is CAWSAGVTTDTQYF. CDR3 in DNA: TGTGCCTGGAGTGCGGGGGTTACCACAGATACGCAGTATTTT.

This clone was detected a few times. The V and J genes are TRBV21-1 and TRBJ2-3; TRBD2, the D gene given by the table, was not confirmed from the DNA. TRBV21-1 is termed a pseudogene. CDR3 length: 16 residues. The CDR3 DNA follows: TGTGCCAGCAGCAAAGAAGGCGGGAACGGCACAGATACGCAGTATTTT. Translated: CASSKEGGNGTDTQYF.

The V gene is TRBV7-3, the J gene TRBJ2-3; unclear D gene. The CDR3 is 14 residues long. CDR1 is SGHTA and CDR2 is FQGTGA in the germline V gene. Trimming shortened V by 5 bases and J by 3 bases, and 12 bases separated the two germline ends. CDR3 loop: CASSRTAATDTQYF. CDR3 coding DNA: TGTGCCAGCAGCCGGACGGCGGCGACAGATACGCAGTATTTT.

The chain combines TRBV12-3 or TRBV12-4 with TRBJ1-2, with D unresolved. V was cut by 3 bases and J by 6 bases, with 11 bases left in between. CDR3 length: 13 residues. The CDR3 here is CASSFRGGNGYTF. The CDR3, as DNA: TGTGCCAGCAGTTTCCGGGGAGGAAATGGCTACACCTTC.

The rearrangement joins TRBV27 to TRBJ2-7; 10 positions match TRBD1. The CDR3 spans 14 residues. Germline loops: CDR1 MNHEY, CDR2 SMNVEV (reference sequence). V lost 6 bases, J lost 4 bases, and 6 bases stayed unmatched. The CDR3 DNA is TGTGCCAGCAGCCGACAGGGGGCTTCTTACGAGCAGTACTTC. It is translated as CASSRQGASYEQYF.

The chain carries TRBV10-2 and TRBJ2-2, with D maybe TRBD2 (5 bases). The CDR3 contains 12 residues. The ends were cut back, 8 bases at V and 6 bases at J, with 10 bases in the middle. Per germline, CDR1 WSHSY and CDR2 SAAADI. In nucleotides, the CDR3 is TGCGCCAGCGCCGCGGAGGCCGGGGAGCTGTTTTTT. It codes for CASAAEAGELFF.

The chain uses TRBV11-2 and TRBJ2-7, with no clear D. The V end lost 0 bases, the J end lost 2 bases, and 8 bases lay between the germline ends. Germline lookup yields CDR1 SGHAT and CDR2 FQNNGV. This CDR3 is 14 amino acids long. The CDR3 nucleotides read TGTGCCAGCAGCTTAGATACGCTAACCTACGAGCAGTACTTC. Protein product: CASSLDTLTYEQYF.

The chain employs TRBV7-9 and TRBJ2-2; the match to TRBD2 covers 7 bases. The trim removed 5 bases at V and 4 bases at J, leaving 10 bases unmatched. CDR3 size: 16 residues. Germline CDR1 and CDR2: SEHNR and FQNEAQ (reference sequence). The CDR3 here is CASSLPSGLLTGELFF. As DNA, the CDR3 is TGTGCCAGCAGCCTCCCATCGGGACTACTCACCGGGGAGCTGTTTTTT. Looking up the rest from reference TRBV7-9 and TRBJ2-2 gives the full variable domain: DTGVSQNPRHKITKRGQNVTFRCDPISEHNRLYWYRQTLGQGPEFLTYFQNEAQLEKSRLLSDRFSAERPKGSFSTLEIQRTEQGDSAMYLCASSLPSGLLTGELFFGEGSRLTVL.

The chain combines TRBV3-1 (or the pseudogene TRBV3-2) with TRBJ1-6; D perhaps matches TRBD1 (5 bases). Trimming stripped 1 base from V and 9 bases from J, with 10 bases between. From germline, CDR1 is LGHDT and CDR2 YNNKEL (reference sequence). The CDR3 spans 14 residues. The DNA for the CDR3 is TGTGCCAGCAGCCAAGGAGGGAGGGGTTCACCCCTCCACTTT. Its translation: CASSQGGRGSPLHF.

The rearrangement uses TRBV4-1 and TRBJ1-2; D gene ambiguous. Deletions cut 1 base from V and 8 bases from J, with 14 bases between. Germline V gene data show CDR1 as MGHRA and CDR2 as YSYEKL. This CDR3 has 14 amino acids. CDR3 sequence reads: CASSQVGYRVGYTF. The CDR3 bases are TGCGCCAGCAGCCAAGTTGGATATAGGGTGGGCTACACCTTC.

The V gene is TRBV28, the J gene TRBJ2-4, with 8 bases that match TRBD2. CDR3 length equals 16 residues. Germline values: CDR1 MDHEN, CDR2 SYDVKM. V gave up 4 bases and J gave up 7 bases; unmatched junction bases: 12. The CDR3 nucleotides read TGTGCCAGCAGTTCTTCAGCGGGAGCCTCCAGCAACATTCAGTACTTC. Translation gives CASSSSAGASSNIQYF. Full variable domain (missing parts from reference TRBV28 and TRBJ2-4): DVKVTQSSRYLVKRTGEKVFLECVQDMDHENMFWYRQDPGLGLRLIYFSYDVKMKEKGDIPEGYSVSREKKERFSLILESASTNQTSMYLCASSSSAGASSNIQYFGAGTRLSVL.